Reported below is one TCR beta chain. The CDR3 consists of 14 residues. Germline V gene data show CDR1 as KGHSH and CDR2 as LQKENI. Losses at the gene ends were 8 bases for V and 3 bases for J; bases not matched to a gene: 4. The repertoire was sequenced with immunoSEQ multiplex PCR; TCRdb's copy has only in-frame clones and lacks some. The profile covers a few hundred thousand clones, with roughly four fifths appearing a single time and 3.4% taken by the ten largest. This specimen comes from a study of blood T cell repertoires in COVID-19. Study-level information: Spain, Italy and the United States supplied samples that represented acute and convalescent COVID-19. T cells, B-cell-depleted T cells, or PBMCs provided the cDNA or gDNA that served as material.

Participants were aged 18 to 89 years from approximately 25 US areas. Recovery among Cohort 3 donors was established by two negative PCRs, clearance, or symptom resolution. The rearrangement joins TRBV18 to TRBJ2-2; 9 nucleotides match TRBD1. This receptor was obtained from a man in his forties or fifties who had recovered from COVID-19. Sequenced sample: PBMCs or T cells enriched from blood (not recorded which). Here the CDR3 DNA reads TGTGCCAGCGGGGACAGGGAGTACACCGGGGAGCTGTTTTTT. Translating gives CASGDREYTGELFF.